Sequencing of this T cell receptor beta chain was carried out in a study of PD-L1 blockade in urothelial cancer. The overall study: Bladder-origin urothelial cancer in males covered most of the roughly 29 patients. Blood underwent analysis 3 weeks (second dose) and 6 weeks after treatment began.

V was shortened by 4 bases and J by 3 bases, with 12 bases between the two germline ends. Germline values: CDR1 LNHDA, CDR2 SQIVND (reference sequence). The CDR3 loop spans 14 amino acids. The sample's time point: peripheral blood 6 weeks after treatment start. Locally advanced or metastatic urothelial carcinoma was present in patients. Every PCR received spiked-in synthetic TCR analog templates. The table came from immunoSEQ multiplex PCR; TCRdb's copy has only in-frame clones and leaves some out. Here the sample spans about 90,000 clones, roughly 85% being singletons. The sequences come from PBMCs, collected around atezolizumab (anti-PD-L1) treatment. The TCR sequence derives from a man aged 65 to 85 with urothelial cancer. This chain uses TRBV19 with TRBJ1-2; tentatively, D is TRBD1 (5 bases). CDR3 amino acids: CASSTPGGDYGYTF. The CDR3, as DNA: TGTGCCAGTAGTACCCCGGGGGGTGACTATGGCTACACCTTC.